This record concerns one TCR beta chain sequence. Looked up from germline, CDR1 is SNHLY and CDR2 is FYNNEI. CDR3 length: 14 amino acids. V was clipped by 6 bases and J by 7 bases; unmatched bases: 10. The data originate from a study of control samples from healthy donors and cancer patients. Produced via immunoSEQ multiplex PCR; TCRdb's table is partial and in-frame only. This sample carries 130,000 or so clones, 90% of them seen once, and the ten largest clones take roughly 2.7%. V and J are TRBV2 and TRBJ1-2; 8 bases are shared with TRBD1. Specimen: blood. This clonotype was sampled from a man aged 35-49 years in good health. CDR3 amino acids: CASRQDRGGGGYTF. CDR3 DNA sequence: TGTGCCAGCAGACAAGACAGGGGAGGAGGTGGCTACACCTTC.